A selection of T cell receptor beta chains follows, all from one sample in a study of T-cell memory formation after mild COVID-19. TCRdb processed the 5' RACE reads anew with MiXCR; each CDR3 protein has one entry. This sample has 300,000 to 350,000 distinct CDR3 sequences, with 12% to 15% found just once. The specimen sequenced was PBMCs or a T cell subset sorted from them (not recorded which). The receptors shown here come from a man aged 18 to 29 who had mild COVID-19 (a few samples of this study predate the infection). Cell type and time point are not known. The CDR3 runs from the conserved cysteine through the conserved F or W. The D gene is left open where the match is weak. Some rows mark clone size as missing; the rest say once, few, many or name a class of expanded clone.

size,J,V,D,DNA,CDR3
few,TRBJ2-1,TRBV18,.,TGTGCCAGCTCAGGTCGGACTGGTCCTTCTGATGAGCAGTTCTTC,CASSGRTGPSDEQFF
.,TRBJ2-3,TRBV12-5,TRBD2,TGTGCTAGTGGAATAGCGGGAGCACCAGATACGCAGTATTTT,CASGIAGAPDTQYF
few,TRBJ2-5,TRBV7-9,.,TGTGCCAGCAGCTCTCCACAGGACCAAGAGACCCAGTACTTC,CASSSPQDQETQYF
few,TRBJ2-6,TRBV12-3/TRBV12-4,TRBD1,TGTGCCAGCAGTTCGGGCCCGGGACAGGCTCTATCGGGTGCTTCTGGGGCCAACGTCCTGACTTTC,CASSSGPGQALSGASGANVLTF
few,TRBJ2-1,TRBV15,.,TGTGCCACCAGCAGATCCCGGGACAACAATGAGCAGTTCTTC,CATSRSRDNNEQFF
.,TRBJ2-5,TRBV6-5,TRBD1,TGTGCCAGCAGTTACTCCGGGACAGCCCAAGAGACCCAGTACTTC,CASSYSGTAQETQYF
.,TRBJ2-7,TRBV2,.,TGTGCCAGCAGTGAACAATCGGTTGAGCAGTACTTC,CASSEQSVEQYF
.,TRBJ2-5,TRBV6-5,TRBD1,TGTGCCAGCAGTTCGACAGGGCGAGGACAGACCCAGTACTTC,CASSSTGRGQTQYF
.,TRBJ2-3,TRBV4-3,.,TGCGCCAGCAGCCAAGTGCGGATATCTACGCAGTATTTT,CASSQVRISTQYF
.,TRBJ2-1,TRBV7-2,TRBD2,TGTGCCAGCAGCTTAGAGGTAGCGGGGGTCTATGAGCAGTTCTTC,CASSLEVAGVYEQFF
few,TRBJ2-5,TRBV4-2,.,TGTGCCAGCAGCCAAGAGGGAGATTGGGCCCAGTACTTC,CASSQEGDWAQYF
few,TRBJ2-3,TRBV12-3/TRBV12-4,.,TGTGCCAGCAGCAGGATAACAGATACGCAGTATTTT,CASSRITDTQYF
.,TRBJ2-5,TRBV5-1,.,TGCGCCAGCAGCTTGGATGTGGGACTCCTGGTGGGGACCCAGTACTTC,CASSLDVGLLVGTQYF
.,TRBJ1-5,TRBV5-1,.,TGCGCCAGCAGCTTGGAGGGACTCAATAGCAATCAGCCCCAGCATTTT,CASSLEGLNSNQPQHF
.,TRBJ1-2,TRBV4-3,TRBD1,TGCGCCAGCAGCCAGAACCCGACAGGGTTCTATGGCTACACCTTC,CASSQNPTGFYGYTF
.,TRBJ1-3,TRBV7-2,.,TGTGCCAGCAGCTTTCGGAGTTCAGGAAACACCATATATTTT,CASSFRSSGNTIYF
many,TRBJ2-7,TRBV6-1,TRBD1,TGTGCCAGCAGTGAAGAAGAGGGGACAGGGTCGCACGAGCAGTACTTC,CASSEEEGTGSHEQYF
.,TRBJ2-2,TRBV7-2,TRBD2,TGTGCCAGCATCCAGGGACTAGCGGGGTATTCCGGGGAGCTGTTTTTT,CASIQGLAGYSGELFF